Listed below are T cell receptor beta chains from one sample, sequenced in a study of shared clonotypes between healthy human individuals. Generated by immunoSEQ multiplex PCR, the TCRdb table keeps only in-frame clones and is missing some. The data hold 2,500,000 or so clones, with about nine tenths observed a single time. Sequencing was done on a sample of naive CD4+ T cells from PBMCs. The source is a man aged 18 to 29 in good health. Some clones in this sample may be carry-over from other donors' samples. CDR3s include the opening cysteine and the closing phenylalanine or tryptophan. The order of the fields is D gene, clone size, V gene, J gene, CDR3 DNA, CDR3 protein. A D gene is named only where the DNA matches it firmly. Some rows mark clone size as missing; the rest say once, few, many or name a class of expanded clone.

d_call: -; clone_size: -; v_call: TRBV5-1; j_call: TRBJ1-1; cdr3_nt: TGCGCCAGCAGCAACGGGGGGTGGGACACTGAAGCTTTCTTT; cdr3_aa: CASSNGGWDTEAFF
d_call: TRBD1; clone_size: -; v_call: TRBV5-1; j_call: TRBJ2-5; cdr3_nt: TGCGCCAGCAGCGCCTGGACAGGGACGACGCAAGAGACCCAGTACTTC; cdr3_aa: CASSAWTGTTQETQYF
d_call: TRBD1; clone_size: -; v_call: TRBV11-2; j_call: TRBJ2-5; cdr3_nt: TGTGCCAGCAGCTCGACGATAAGAGGACAGGTCGTGGGACAAGAGACCCAGTACTTC; cdr3_aa: CASSSTIRGQVVGQETQYF
d_call: -; clone_size: -; v_call: TRBV28; j_call: TRBJ1-2; cdr3_nt: TGTGCCAGCAGTTTAGAATCTAACTATGGCTACACCTTC; cdr3_aa: CASSLESNYGYTF
d_call: -; clone_size: -; v_call: TRBV18; j_call: TRBJ1-5; cdr3_nt: TGTGCCAGCTCACTGTCAGTTTTTAGCAATCAGCCCCAGCATTTT; cdr3_aa: CASSLSVFSNQPQHF
d_call: -; clone_size: -; v_call: TRBV27; j_call: TRBJ2-7; cdr3_nt: TGTGCCAGCAGCCCATCGCGCTACTACGAGCAGTACTTC; cdr3_aa: CASSPSRYYEQYF
d_call: -; clone_size: -; v_call: TRBV7-8; j_call: TRBJ2-7; cdr3_nt: TGTGCCAGCAGCTTAAGCTATTCCTACGAGCAGTACTTC; cdr3_aa: CASSLSYSYEQYF
d_call: -; clone_size: -; v_call: TRBV20-1; j_call: TRBJ1-2; cdr3_nt: TGCAGTGCGGGACACCGCTATGGCTACACCTTC; cdr3_aa: CSAGHRYGYTF
d_call: -; clone_size: -; v_call: TRBV28; j_call: TRBJ1-2; cdr3_nt: TGTGCCAGCAGCCTGACAGGCGGCTATGGCTACACCTTC; cdr3_aa: CASSLTGGYGYTF
d_call: TRBD1; clone_size: -; v_call: TRBV19; j_call: TRBJ2-6; cdr3_nt: TGTGCCAGTAGTCCCCAGACAGGGGTAAGCTCTGGGGCCAACGTCCTGACTTTC; cdr3_aa: CASSPQTGVSSGANVLTF
d_call: TRBD1; clone_size: -; v_call: TRBV9; j_call: TRBJ2-1; cdr3_nt: TGTGCCAGCAGCGCGGTTACAGGGGCCCCCTATGATGAGCAGTTCTTC; cdr3_aa: CASSAVTGAPYDEQFF
d_call: -; clone_size: -; v_call: TRBV27; j_call: TRBJ1-5; cdr3_nt: TGTGCCAGCAGTCTGGGGGGGTTCAATCAGCCCCAGCATTTT; cdr3_aa: CASSLGGFNQPQHF
d_call: -; clone_size: -; v_call: TRBV5-1; j_call: TRBJ1-1; cdr3_nt: TGCGCCAGCAGCTTGCAACCCCTAGGGGCAGGGGTGACCACTGAAGCTTTCTTT; cdr3_aa: CASSLQPLGAGVTTEAFF
d_call: -; clone_size: -; v_call: TRBV5-6; j_call: TRBJ1-1; cdr3_nt: TGTGCCAGCAGACAACAGGGAATAAACACTGAAGCTTTCTTT; cdr3_aa: CASRQQGINTEAFF
d_call: TRBD1; clone_size: -; v_call: TRBV4-1; j_call: TRBJ1-5; cdr3_nt: TGCGCCAGCAGCCATGATACAGGGGGCGCGGGTCCCCAGCATTTT; cdr3_aa: CASSHDTGGAGPQHF
d_call: TRBD1; clone_size: -; v_call: TRBV5-1; j_call: TRBJ2-5; cdr3_nt: TGCGCCAGCAGCCAGGGACAGGGCGCGGAGACCCAGTACTTC; cdr3_aa: CASSQGQGAETQYF
d_call: -; clone_size: -; v_call: TRBV28; j_call: TRBJ2-2; cdr3_nt: TGTGCCACCAGTAACCCGAACACCGGGGAGCTGTTTTTT; cdr3_aa: CATSNPNTGELFF
d_call: -; clone_size: -; v_call: TRBV27; j_call: TRBJ2-7; cdr3_nt: TGTGCCAGCAGTTCGGGCTACGAGCAGTACTTC; cdr3_aa: CASSSGYEQYF
d_call: -; clone_size: -; v_call: TRBV30; j_call: TRBJ2-4; cdr3_nt: TGTGCCTGGGCCGGGGCCCCTAGGGGCATTCAGTACTTC; cdr3_aa: CAWAGAPRGIQYF
d_call: TRBD2; clone_size: -; v_call: TRBV6-4; j_call: TRBJ2-6; cdr3_nt: TGTGCCAGCAGTGATGGCGGGAGGGCCTCCGGGGCCAACGTCCTGACTTTC; cdr3_aa: CASSDGGRASGANVLTF
d_call: -; clone_size: once; v_call: TRBV28; j_call: TRBJ1-4; cdr3_nt: TGTGCCAGCAGTTCAATGGTGGGTGAAAAACTGTTTTTT; cdr3_aa: CASSSMVGEKLFF
d_call: -; clone_size: -; v_call: TRBV5-4; j_call: TRBJ2-7; cdr3_nt: TGTGCCAGCAGCCCCGGACAGACCTGGGAGCAGTACTTC; cdr3_aa: CASSPGQTWEQYF
d_call: -; clone_size: -; v_call: TRBV5-1; j_call: TRBJ2-7; cdr3_nt: TGCGCCAGCAACCCGACAGGTGGAGGCCACGAGCAGTACTTC; cdr3_aa: CASNPTGGGHEQYF
d_call: TRBD1; clone_size: -; v_call: TRBV27; j_call: TRBJ2-7; cdr3_nt: TGTGCCAGCAGTTTATCGGGACAGATCTACGAGCAGTACTTC; cdr3_aa: CASSLSGQIYEQYF